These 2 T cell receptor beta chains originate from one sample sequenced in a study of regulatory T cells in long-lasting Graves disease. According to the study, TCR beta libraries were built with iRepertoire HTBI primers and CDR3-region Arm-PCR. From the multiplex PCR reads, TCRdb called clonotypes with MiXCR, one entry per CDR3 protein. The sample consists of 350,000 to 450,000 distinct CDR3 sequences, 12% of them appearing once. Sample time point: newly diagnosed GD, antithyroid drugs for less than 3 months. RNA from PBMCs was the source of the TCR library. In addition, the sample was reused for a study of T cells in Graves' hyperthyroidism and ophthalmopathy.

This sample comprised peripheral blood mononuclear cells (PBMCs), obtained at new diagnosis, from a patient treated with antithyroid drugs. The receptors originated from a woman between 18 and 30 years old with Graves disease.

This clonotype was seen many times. CDR3 loop: CASSFGRTSGGAWGDTQYF. CDR3 nucleotide sequence: TGTGCCAGCAGTTTTGGACGGACTAGCGGGGGGGCTTGGGGAGATACGCAGTATTTT. This chain links TRBV6-2 or TRBV6-3 with TRBJ2-3; 15 bases are shared with TRBD2. The CDR3 covers 19 residues. Germline V gene data show CDR1 as MNHEY and CDR2 as SVGEGT. The ends lost 4 bases at V and 5 bases at J; junction bases unmatched: 13.

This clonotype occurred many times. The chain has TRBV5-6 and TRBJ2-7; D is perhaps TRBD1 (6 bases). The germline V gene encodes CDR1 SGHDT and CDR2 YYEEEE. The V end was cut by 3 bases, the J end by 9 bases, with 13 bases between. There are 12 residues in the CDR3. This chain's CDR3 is CASSSGQHAQYF. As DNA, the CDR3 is TGTGCCAGCAGCTCTGGACAGCACGCGCAGTACTTC.